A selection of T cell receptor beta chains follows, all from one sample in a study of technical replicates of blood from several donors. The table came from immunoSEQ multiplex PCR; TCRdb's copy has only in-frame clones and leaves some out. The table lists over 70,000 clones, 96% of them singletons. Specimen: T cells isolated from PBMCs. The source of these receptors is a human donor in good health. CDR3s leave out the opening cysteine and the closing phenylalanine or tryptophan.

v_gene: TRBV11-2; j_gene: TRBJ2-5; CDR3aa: ASSFRRGQETQY
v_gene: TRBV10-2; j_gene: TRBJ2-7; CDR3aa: ASSETLALYEQY
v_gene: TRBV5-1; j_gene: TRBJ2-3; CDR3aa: ASSLSLAAQDTQY
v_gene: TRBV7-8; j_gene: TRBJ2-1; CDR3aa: ASSPNNNEQF
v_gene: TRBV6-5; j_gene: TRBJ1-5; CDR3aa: ASSYSARSNQPQH
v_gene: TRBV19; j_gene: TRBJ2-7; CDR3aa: ASSMASGTYEQY
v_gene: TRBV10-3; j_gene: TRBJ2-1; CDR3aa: AISTPTSGTPEQF
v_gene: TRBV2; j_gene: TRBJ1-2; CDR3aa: ASSDGQAGFRGYT
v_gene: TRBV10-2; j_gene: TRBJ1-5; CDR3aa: ASSGTASQGNQPQH
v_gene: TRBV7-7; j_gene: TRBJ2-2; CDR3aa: ASSLGGGSVSTGELF
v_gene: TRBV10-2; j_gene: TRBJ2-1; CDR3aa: ASSAGTSTMWYNEQF
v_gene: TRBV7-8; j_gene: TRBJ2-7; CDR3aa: ASSLTSGSLRIIYEQY
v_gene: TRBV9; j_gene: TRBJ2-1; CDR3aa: ASSAGDIHNEQF
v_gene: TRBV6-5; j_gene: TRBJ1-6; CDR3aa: ASTVGGTYSPLH
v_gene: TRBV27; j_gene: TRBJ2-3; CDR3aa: ASSLEGSGFTDTQY
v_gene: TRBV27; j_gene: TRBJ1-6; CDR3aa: ASRAAGGGYNSPLH
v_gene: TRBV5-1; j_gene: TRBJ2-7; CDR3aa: ASSLGLAGGPDEQY
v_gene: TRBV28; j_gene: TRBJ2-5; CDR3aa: ASSLSRGVSKTQY
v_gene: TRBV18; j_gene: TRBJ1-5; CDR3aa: ASSPIRQGWDQPQH
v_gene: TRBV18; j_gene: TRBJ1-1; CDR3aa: ASSRGTGRNTEAF
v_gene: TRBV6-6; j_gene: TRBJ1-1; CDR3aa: ASSYSEAGLNTEAF
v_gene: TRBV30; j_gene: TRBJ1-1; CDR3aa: AWSVLTRGTEAF
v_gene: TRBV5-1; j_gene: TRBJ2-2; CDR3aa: ASSAGDTGELF
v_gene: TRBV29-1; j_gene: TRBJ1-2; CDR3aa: SVIDRAPYGYT
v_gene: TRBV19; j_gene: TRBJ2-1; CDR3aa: ASSTPRNEQF
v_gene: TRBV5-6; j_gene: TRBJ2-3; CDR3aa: ASSMGQPRTDTQY
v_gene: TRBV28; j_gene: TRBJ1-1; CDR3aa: ASRPQTGPTTEAF
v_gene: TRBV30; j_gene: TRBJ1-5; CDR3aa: AWSVLASNQPQH
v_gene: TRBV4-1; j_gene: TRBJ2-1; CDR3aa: ASIRLLGGGPENEQF
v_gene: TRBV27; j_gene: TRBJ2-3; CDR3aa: ASNLGGTDTQY
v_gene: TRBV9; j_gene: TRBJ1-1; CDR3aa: ASSVETRWNTEAF
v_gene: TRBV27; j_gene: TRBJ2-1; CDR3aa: ASSTTGQGAYNEQF
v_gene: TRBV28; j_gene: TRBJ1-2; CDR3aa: ASSLVARDSLNYGYT
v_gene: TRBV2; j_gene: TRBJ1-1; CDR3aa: ASSVTGLLDTEAF
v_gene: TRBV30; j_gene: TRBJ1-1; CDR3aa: ARSVGRNTEAF
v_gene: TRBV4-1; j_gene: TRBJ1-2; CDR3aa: ASSQDRGGSDGYT
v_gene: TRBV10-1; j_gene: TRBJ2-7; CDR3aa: ASSEVIGGPSYEQY
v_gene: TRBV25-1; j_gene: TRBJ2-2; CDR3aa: ASSGRGRLTGELF
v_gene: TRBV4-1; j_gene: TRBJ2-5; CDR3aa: ASSQEGSGETQY
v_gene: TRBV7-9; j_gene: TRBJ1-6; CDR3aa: ASSHQDRENSPLH
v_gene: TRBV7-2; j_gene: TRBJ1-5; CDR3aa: ASSSATGNQPQH